This is a list of T cell receptor beta chains from one sample in a study of early T cells in non-severe SARS-CoV-2 infection. TCRdb passed the 5' RACE reads through MiXCR, listing each CDR3 protein once. Altogether over 25,000 distinct CDR3 sequences are present, less than 8.5% being singletons, with the ten largest covering 4% to 4.5%. The sample consisted of whole blood. All receptors derive from an adult who was a healthcare worker with PCR-confirmed SARS-CoV-2 infection or an uninfected control (not recorded which). Both conserved end residues are part of each CDR3.

j_call | v_call | cdr3_aa
TRBJ2-1 | TRBV7-9 | CAISTSDYNEQFF
TRBJ2-1 | TRBV25-1 | CASSAPGLSKLNEQFF
TRBJ2-1 | TRBV6-4 | CASSDSGGTGEQFF
TRBJ1-2 | TRBV7-3 | CASSQLAGGDYGYTF
TRBJ1-1 | TRBV7-6 | CASSLAPGVNTEAFF
TRBJ2-1 | TRBV3-1 | CASSQDPETSAREQFF
TRBJ1-1 | TRBV10-1 | CASRLSRNTEAFF
TRBJ2-7 | TRBV7-3 | CASSLEGSYYEQYF
TRBJ2-3 | TRBV19 | CASSTRQGTDTQYF
TRBJ2-7 | TRBV29-1 | CSVQTLAGEEEQYF
TRBJ2-1 | TRBV9 | CASSAKSGSPHNEQFF
TRBJ1-1 | TRBV29-1 | CSGTDRGMNTEAFF
TRBJ1-4 | TRBV12-3/TRBV12-4 | CASSSTGINEKLFF
TRBJ2-2 | TRBV2 | CASTLAGGNTGELFF
TRBJ2-3 | TRBV10-1 | CASSESMESTDTQYF
TRBJ2-2 | TRBV6-6 | CASEYRGTGELFF
TRBJ2-2 | TRBV27 | CASSLAGGFSTGELFF
TRBJ1-4 | TRBV2 | CASKRGLTNEKLFF
TRBJ2-5 | TRBV5-1 | CASSPVGAGETQYF
TRBJ2-2 | TRBV27 | CASLTGGRGTGELFF
TRBJ2-1 | TRBV19 | CASSDRDVRYNEQFF
TRBJ1-5 | TRBV19 | CASRAFPARKDQPQHF
TRBJ2-5 | TRBV7-9 | CASSLEGTETQYF
TRBJ2-7 | TRBV6-1 | CASSAKEIDEQYF
TRBJ2-1 | TRBV29-1 | CSAGGGNEQFF
TRBJ2-1 | TRBV5-1 | CASSLGVASEQFF